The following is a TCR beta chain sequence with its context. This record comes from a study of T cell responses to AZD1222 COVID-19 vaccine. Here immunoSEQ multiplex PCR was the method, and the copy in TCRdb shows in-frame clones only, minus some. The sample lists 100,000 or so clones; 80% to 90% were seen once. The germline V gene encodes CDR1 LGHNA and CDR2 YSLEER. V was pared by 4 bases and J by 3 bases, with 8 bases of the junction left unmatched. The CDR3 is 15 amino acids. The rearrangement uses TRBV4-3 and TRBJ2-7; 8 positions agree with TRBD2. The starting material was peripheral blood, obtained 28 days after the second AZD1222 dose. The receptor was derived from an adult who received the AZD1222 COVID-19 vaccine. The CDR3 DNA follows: TGCGCCAGCAGCCCGTGGGCGGGAGGTAGCTACGAGCAGTACTTC. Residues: CASSPWAGGSYEQYF.